This T cell receptor (beta chain) was sequenced in a study of shared clonotypes between healthy human individuals. CDR3 length equals 14 residues. Trimming took 4 bases from V and 5 from J, leaving 11 bases between them. Germline V CDR1 and CDR2: LGHNA, YNFKEQ. From CD4+ cells came CD45RA+ naive and CD45RA-negative memory subsets. Every subset had its genomic DNA shared out evenly among several immunoSEQ plates. Per the authors' pipeline: With immunoSEQ giving junction-only sequences and no quality scores, filtering differed. Some clones are missing from TCRdb's copy, which holds only in-frame ones; the method was immunoSEQ multiplex PCR. The DNA gave D and trimming, while V, J and clone size come from that table. The table has millions of clones, around 94% seen once. To note about this clone: This specimen includes other DNA sequences encoding the same CDR3.

This clonotype originated in a man between 18 and 29 years old in good health. What was sequenced was naive CD4+ T cells sorted from blood. The subset is: CD45RA+ positively selected. The V gene is TRBV4-2, the J gene TRBJ1-4; D is possibly TRBD1 (5 bases). CDR3 sequence (DNA): TGTGCCAGCAGCCCGGGGCAGGGAAATGAAAAACTGTTTTTT. This sequence encodes CASSPGQGNEKLFF.